The 10 T cell receptor beta chains in this list originate from one sample, sequenced in a study of blood T cell repertoires in COVID-19. Some clones are missing from TCRdb's copy, which holds only in-frame ones; the method was immunoSEQ multiplex PCR. This table holds roughly 360,000 clones, approximately 89% found once. The sequencing input was PBMCs or T cells enriched from blood (not recorded which). All receptors derive from a man between 25 and 39 years old who had recovered from COVID-19.

The J gene is TRBJ1-2, the V gene TRBV6-4, with D maybe TRBD1 (5 bases). This CDR3 contains 13 residues. V was cut by 2 bases and J by 7 bases, with 11 bases left in between. Germline V gene sequence: CDR1 MRHNA, CDR2 SNTAGT. CDR3 residues: CASSDQGTGGYTF. In DNA form, the CDR3 reads TGTGCCAGCAGTGACCAGGGAACGGGTGGCTACACCTTC.

The chain employs TRBV30 and TRBJ2-7; D perhaps matches TRBD1 (5 bases). The CDR3 runs 11 residues. V lost 5 bases, J lost 3 bases, and 8 bases lay in between. Looked up from germline, CDR1 is GTSNPN and CDR2 is SVGIG (reference sequence). CDR3 loop: CAWAQGYEQYF. The CDR3 nucleotides are TGTGCCTGGGCCCAGGGCTACGAGCAGTACTTC.

Of note for this clone: The sample holds other DNA sequences that translate to the same CDR3. The gene calls are TRBV6-5 and TRBJ2-7; TRBD1 matches 9 bases. Germline loops: CDR1 MNHEY, CDR2 SVGAGI. The CDR3 covers 15 residues. V shed 2 bases and J 2 bases; nucleotides not matched to a gene: 4. The CDR3 coding sequence is TGTGCCAGCAGTTACGGGGGACAGGGAACCTACGAGCAGTACTTC. Amino acids: CASSYGGQGTYEQYF.

The chain has TRBV10-3 and TRBJ1-1; D may be TRBD1 (5 bases). V lost 4 bases to trimming and J lost 0 bases, with 12 bases between them. The CDR3 sequence is 15 residues long. Germline CDR1 reads ENHRY; CDR2 reads SYGVKD. CDR3 DNA sequence: TGTGCCATCAGTGGATATGGACACATGAACACTGAAGCTTTCTTT. Translating gives CAISGYGHMNTEAFF.

This clone was seen a few times. J is TRBJ1-3 and V is TRBV7-2; D gene ambiguous. The CDR3 is made up of 17 amino acids. The V end lost 0 bases, the J end lost 1 base, and 13 bases lay between the germline ends. Per the germline V gene, CDR1 is SGHTA and CDR2 is FQGNSA. CDR3 residues: CASSLANLPRSGNTIYF. In DNA, the CDR3 is TGTGCCAGCAGCTTAGCAAATTTACCGCGTTCTGGAAACACCATATATTTT.

The DNA for the CDR3 is TGTGCCAGCAGTGAGGTGGCGAACACTGAAGCTTTCTTT. Its translation: CASSEVANTEAFF. The chain joins TRBV25-1 to TRBJ1-1; D ambiguous. V was trimmed by 3 bases and J by 1 base, leaving 6 bases between them. There are 13 residues in the CDR3. In germline, CDR1 is MGHDK, CDR2 SYGVNS.

V is TRBV6-5 and J is TRBJ2-3, with 7 bases fitting TRBD1. This CDR3 contains 14 residues. The trim removed 7 bases at V and 3 bases at J, leaving 7 bases unmatched. The V gene's germline CDR1 is MNHEY and CDR2 SVGAGI. The CDR3 loop reads CASTSTGKTDTQYF. Here the CDR3 DNA reads TGTGCCAGCACCTCGACAGGGAAGACAGATACGCAGTATTTT.

This chain links TRBV3-1 (or the pseudogene TRBV3-2) with TRBJ1-4; D is perhaps TRBD1 (5 bases). Germline V CDR1 and CDR2: LGHDT, YNNKEL (reference sequence). Trimming shortened V by 4 bases and J by 10 bases, and 22 bases separated the two germline ends. This CDR3 comprises 16 residues. CDR3 sequence reads: CASSPASDTSIGKLFF. The CDR3 DNA reads as TGTGCCAGCAGCCCAGCATCGGACACCTCGATTGGAAAACTGTTTTTT.

J is TRBJ2-7 and V is TRBV6-2 or TRBV6-3; 7 bases are a match to TRBD1. The CDR3 covers 12 residues. J lost 12 bases, V lost 4 bases, and 9 bases had no gene match. CDR1 and CDR2 from the germline V gene are MNHEY and SVGEGT. CDR3 sequence (DNA): TGTGCCAGCAGTTGGATAGGACAGGATCCGTACTTC. This translates into CASSWIGQDPYF.

The rearrangement joins TRBV30 to TRBJ2-5; 9 nucleotides line up with TRBD1. The CDR3 is made up of 15 amino acids. Unmatched junction bases numbered 12, after V lost 3 bases and J lost 7 bases. Per the germline V gene, CDR1 is GTSNPN and CDR2 is SVGIG (reference sequence). Here the CDR3 DNA reads TGTGCCTGGAGCCCTACAAGGACAGGGGCAGGGACCCAGTACTTC. It translates to CAWSPTRTGAGTQYF.